This note documents a single T cell receptor beta chain sequence. Data came from immunoSEQ multiplex PCR; TCRdb stores just in-frame clones and leaves some out. Counted here are some 320,000 clones, roughly 84% occurring once; the ten biggest clones make up 15% to 20%. This specimen belongs to a study of shared clonotypes between healthy human individuals. CDR1 is ENHRY and CDR2 is SYGVKD in the germline V gene. The CDR3 spans 14 residues. The V gene lost 4 bases and the J gene lost 2 bases, with 12 bases spanning the gap. The sample consisted of memory CD8+ T cells sorted from blood. This sample's subset: CD45RO+ cells pooled with CCR7-negative TemRA cells. This receptor was taken from a man aged 18-30 years in good health. The V and J genes are TRBV10-3 and TRBJ2-7; D might be TRBD1 (5 bases). The CDR3 loop is CAISAQDTTYEQYF. CDR3 DNA: TGTGCCATCAGTGCTCAGGACACCACCTACGAGCAGTACTTC.